The 16 T cell receptor beta chains in this list originate from one sample, sequenced in a study of identical twins. TCRdb used MiXCR to reprocess the 5' RACE reads, holding one entry per CDR3 protein. The sample lists around 340,000 distinct CDR3 sequences; approximately 8.7% were seen once. The sequenced material came from naive T cells sorted from blood. Source of these receptors: a woman between 50 and 59 years old in good health.

This rearrangement joins TRBV18 to TRBJ2-3; D is possibly TRBD2 (6 bases). The CDR3 extends over 13 amino acids. The V gene lost 7 bases and the J gene lost 2 bases, with 10 bases spanning the gap. In germline, CDR1 is KGHSH, CDR2 LQKENI. The CDR3 region has the DNA TGTGCCAGCTGTGAGCGGGTCACAGATACGCAGTATTTT. It yields the protein CASCERVTDTQYF.

This clonotype was seen more than once but under ten times. The chain links TRBV4-1 to TRBJ2-3, with 7 bases fitting TRBD2. V trimming: 0 bases; J trimming: 2 bases; junction bases outside the gene matches: 14. CDR1 is MGHRA, CDR2 YSYEKL, per germline. This CDR3 has 19 amino acids. CDR3 DNA sequence: TGCGCCAGCAGCCAAGATCTGGTGGGCGGGAGTTCCTACACAGATACGCAGTATTTT. This gives the protein CASSQDLVGGSSYTDTQYF.

This clonotype was counted ten times or more. The chain combines TRBV5-1 with TRBJ2-7, with TRBD2 as a possible D gene (6 bases). The germline V and J ends were trimmed by 0 bases and 3 bases, with 13 bases remaining between them. The CDR3 is made up of 15 amino acids. Germline values: CDR1 SGHRS, CDR2 YFSETQ. Here the CDR3 DNA reads TGCGCCAGCAGCTTGGATGGGACTCTCTACTACGAGCAGTACTTC. This translates into CASSLDGTLYYEQYF.

V and J are TRBV10-2 and TRBJ2-2; 10 nucleotides agree with TRBD2. The germline CDR1 and CDR2 sequences are WSHSY and SAAADI. V lost 6 bases, J lost 2 bases, and 12 bases stayed unmatched. CDR3 length equals 18 residues. This CDR3 is CASSRPVLAGANTGELFF. The CDR3 region has the DNA TGCGCCAGCAGCCGACCCGTTCTAGCGGGAGCCAACACCGGGGAGCTGTTTTTT.

This clonotype was counted only a few times. This chain joins TRBV12-3 or TRBV12-4 and TRBJ2-6; possible D gene TRBD1, 5 bases. V was cut by 3 bases and J by 3 bases, with 9 bases left in between. CDR3 length equals 15 residues. The CDR3 region is CASSFGARGANVLTF. The DNA for the CDR3 is TGTGCCAGCAGTTTTGGGGCACGTGGGGCCAACGTCCTGACTTTC.

In this sample, this clonotype turned up a few times. The chain couples TRBV6-5 to TRBJ2-1; 12 nucleotides agree with TRBD2. This CDR3 comprises 17 residues. CDR1 and CDR2 from the germline V gene are MNHEY and SVGAGI. V lost 4 bases, J lost 8 bases, and 12 bases stayed unmatched. The CDR3 DNA reads TGTGCCAGCAGTTTAATCCCACTAGCGGGAGGAAGTGATGAGCAGTTCTTC. Translation gives CASSLIPLAGGSDEQFF.

At least ten counts were recorded for this clonotype. J is TRBJ2-2 and V is TRBV12-3 or TRBV12-4; 9 bases map to TRBD2. The CDR3 has 16 residues. V lost 2 bases, J lost 6 bases, and 7 bases stayed unmatched. The DNA of the CDR3 is TGTGCCAGCAGTTTATATATAGCGGGAGAGTCCGGGGAGCTGTTTTTT. Translating it yields CASSLYIAGESGELFF.

This clonotype was detected only a few times. The chain carries TRBV4-1 and TRBJ1-2; D not certain. The CDR3 has 12 residues. The ends were cut back, 7 bases at V and 2 bases at J, with 8 bases in the middle. CDR1 is MGHRA and CDR2 is YSYEKL in the germline V gene. The CDR3 sequence is CASIDRNYGYTF. CDR3 coding DNA: TGCGCCAGCATTGATAGAAACTATGGCTACACCTTC.

The table lists this clonotype with a few counts. This chain connects TRBV7-9 to TRBJ2-1; 7 nucleotides align to TRBD2. The CDR3 is made up of 18 amino acids. V gave up 2 bases and J gave up 7 bases; unmatched junction bases: 17. The germline gives CDR1 SEHNR, CDR2 FQNEAQ (reference sequence). DNA of the CDR3: TGTGCCAGCAGCTTATCTTCCTTAAGGGGAGGGCCCCGGAATGAGCAGTTCTTC. It yields the protein CASSLSSLRGGPRNEQFF.

This clonotype was observed at least ten times. The chain links TRBV2 to TRBJ2-7; 7 bases align to TRBD1. Germline V CDR1 and CDR2: SNHLY, FYNNEI. V was clipped by 11 bases and J by 2 bases; unmatched bases: 9. The CDR3 is 13 residues long. In DNA form, the CDR3 reads TGTGCCGGAAAACGTGGACAGGCCTACGAGCAGTACTTC. This encodes CAGKRGQAYEQYF.

This clonotype was seen more than once but under ten times. The J gene is TRBJ1-4, the V gene TRBV29-1; D is ambiguous. This CDR3 has 13 amino acids. Germline V gene data show CDR1 as SQVTM and CDR2 as ANQGSEA. The germline V and J ends were trimmed by 4 bases and 5 bases, with 11 bases remaining between them. The DNA of the CDR3 is TGCAGCGTTGCTTTAGGAGCAAATGAAAAACTGTTTTTT. Its protein is CSVALGANEKLFF.

This clonotype was seen many times. CDR3 in amino acids: CATSDTSGAYNEQFF. In DNA, the CDR3 is TGTGCCACCAGTGATACGAGCGGGGCCTACAATGAGCAGTTCTTC. The chain links TRBV24-1 to TRBJ2-1; 7 bases align to TRBD2. Germline V gene lookup returns CDR1 KGHDR and CDR2 SFDVKD. With 3 bases clipped from V and 2 bases from J, the junction kept 3 bases outside the gene matches. This CDR3 is 15 amino acids long.

This clonotype came up many times. For the CDR3, the DNA is TGTGCCAGCAGTGAAGCGCGAACCTCCTATGGCTACACCTTC. Encoded protein: CASSEARTSYGYTF. The chain links TRBV2 to TRBJ1-2; unclear D gene. The length of the CDR3 is 14 residues. Germline CDR1 SNHLY, CDR2 FYNNEI. Trimming shortened V by 0 bases and J by 4 bases, and 9 bases separated the two germline ends.

This clonotype was counted at least ten times. The J gene is TRBJ1-3, the V gene TRBV12-3 or TRBV12-4; maybe TRBD1 (6 bases). The CDR3 length is 16 residues. V dropped 6 bases and J dropped 0 bases, with 15 bases sitting between them. The CDR3 spells CASSPTGISSGNTIYF. As DNA, the CDR3 is TGTGCCAGCAGCCCAACAGGGATTAGCTCTGGAAACACCATATATTTT.

The V gene is TRBV20-1, the J gene TRBJ2-7; D might be TRBD2 (5 bases). There are 15 residues in the CDR3. V dropped 1 base and J dropped 0 bases, with 13 bases sitting between them. Germline CDR1 and CDR2: DFQATT and SNEGSKA (reference sequence). CDR3 bases: TGCAGTGCTAGAGTTGCGGAGGTTAGCTCCTACGAGCAGTACTTC. Translating it yields CSARVAEVSSYEQYF.

This clonotype was seen more than once but under ten times. The chain has TRBV11-3 and TRBJ2-7; 10 bases agree with TRBD1. V dropped 4 bases and J dropped 7; count of bases not matched to a gene: 7. This CDR3 has 14 amino acids. The germline V gene has CDR1 SGHNT and CDR2 YENEEA. The CDR3 DNA follows: TGTGCCAGCAGCTCCCGGGACAGGGGACGGGAGCAGTACTTC. Translation: CASSSRDRGREQYF.